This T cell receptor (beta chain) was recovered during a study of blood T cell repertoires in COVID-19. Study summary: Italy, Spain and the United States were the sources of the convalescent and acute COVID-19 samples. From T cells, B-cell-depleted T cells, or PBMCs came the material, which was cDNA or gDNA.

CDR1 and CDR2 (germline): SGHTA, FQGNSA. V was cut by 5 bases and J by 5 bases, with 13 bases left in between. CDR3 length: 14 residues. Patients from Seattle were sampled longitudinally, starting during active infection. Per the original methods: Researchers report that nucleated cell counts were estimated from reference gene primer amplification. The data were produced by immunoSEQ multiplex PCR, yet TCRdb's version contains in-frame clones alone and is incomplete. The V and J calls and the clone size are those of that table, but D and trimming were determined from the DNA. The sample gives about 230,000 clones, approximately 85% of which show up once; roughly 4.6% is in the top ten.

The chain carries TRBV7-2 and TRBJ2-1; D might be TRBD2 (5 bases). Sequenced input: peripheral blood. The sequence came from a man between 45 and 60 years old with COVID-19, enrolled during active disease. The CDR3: CASSPLSAHNEQFF. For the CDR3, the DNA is TGTGCCAGCAGCCCACTTAGCGCGCACAATGAGCAGTTCTTC.